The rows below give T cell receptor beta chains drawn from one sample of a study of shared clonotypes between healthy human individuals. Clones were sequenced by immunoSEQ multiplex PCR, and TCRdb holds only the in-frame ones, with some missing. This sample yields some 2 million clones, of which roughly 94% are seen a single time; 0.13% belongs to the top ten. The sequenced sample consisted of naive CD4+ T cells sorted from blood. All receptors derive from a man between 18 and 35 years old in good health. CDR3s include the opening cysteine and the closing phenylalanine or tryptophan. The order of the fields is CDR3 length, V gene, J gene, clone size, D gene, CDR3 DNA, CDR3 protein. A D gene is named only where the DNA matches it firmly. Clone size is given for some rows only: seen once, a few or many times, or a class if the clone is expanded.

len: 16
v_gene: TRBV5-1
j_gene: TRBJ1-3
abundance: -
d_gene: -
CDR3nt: TGCGCCAGCAGCTTAGGGGGGTTCAGCTCTGGAAACACCATATATTTT
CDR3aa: CASSLGGFSSGNTIYF

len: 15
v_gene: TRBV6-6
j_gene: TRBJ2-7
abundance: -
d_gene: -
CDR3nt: TGTGCCAGCAGTTACTCGTATAGGGAGTCCTACGAGCAGTACTTC
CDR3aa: CASSYSYRESYEQYF

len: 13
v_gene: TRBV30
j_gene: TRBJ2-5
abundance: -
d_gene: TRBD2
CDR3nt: TGTGCCTGCCTAACTAGCGGCCAAGAGACCCAGTACTTC
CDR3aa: CACLTSGQETQYF

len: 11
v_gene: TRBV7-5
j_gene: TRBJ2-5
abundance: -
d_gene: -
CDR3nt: TGTGCCAGAAGCCCGGGGAAGACCCAGTACTTC
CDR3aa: CARSPGKTQYF

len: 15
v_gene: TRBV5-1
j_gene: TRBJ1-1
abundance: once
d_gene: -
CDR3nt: TGCGCCAGCAGCCGTACACAGGGAAAGAACACTGAAGCTTTCTTT
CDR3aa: CASSRTQGKNTEAFF

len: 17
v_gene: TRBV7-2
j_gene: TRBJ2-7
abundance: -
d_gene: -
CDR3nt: TGTGCCAGCAGCTTAGCCATCGGGCAGGGACCTCCCTACGAGCAGTACTTC
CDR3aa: CASSLAIGQGPPYEQYF

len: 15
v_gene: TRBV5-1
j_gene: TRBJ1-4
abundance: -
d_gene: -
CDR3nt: TGCGCCAGCAGCTTGAGGGGGGACCCTAATGAAAAACTGTTTTTT
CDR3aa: CASSLRGDPNEKLFF

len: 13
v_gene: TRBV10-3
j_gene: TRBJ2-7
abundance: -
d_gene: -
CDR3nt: TGTGCCATCAGTAGCGGGTCAGCCTACGAGCAGTACTTC
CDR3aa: CAISSGSAYEQYF

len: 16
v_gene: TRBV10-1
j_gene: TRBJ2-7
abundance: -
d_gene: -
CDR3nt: TGCGCCAGCAGTGAGTCAGTGACAGGAAGGGTCCACGAGCAGTACTTC
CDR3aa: CASSESVTGRVHEQYF

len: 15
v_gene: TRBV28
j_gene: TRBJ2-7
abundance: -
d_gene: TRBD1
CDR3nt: TGTGCCAGCAGTCTCATGACAGGGGGCAAGAACGAGCAGTACTTC
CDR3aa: CASSLMTGGKNEQYF

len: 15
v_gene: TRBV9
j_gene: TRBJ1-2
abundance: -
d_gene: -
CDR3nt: TGTGCCAGCAGCGTAACGTCACAGGGAAACTATGGCTACACCTTC
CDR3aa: CASSVTSQGNYGYTF

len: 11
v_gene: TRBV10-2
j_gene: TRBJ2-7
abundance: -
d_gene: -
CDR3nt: TGTGCCATCAGTCCGCTTTACGAGCAGTACTTC
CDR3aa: CAISPLYEQYF

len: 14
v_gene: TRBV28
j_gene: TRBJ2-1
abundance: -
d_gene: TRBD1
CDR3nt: TGTGCCAGCTGGACAGGGGCTGGGGGCAATGAGCAGTTCTTC
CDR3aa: CASWTGAGGNEQFF

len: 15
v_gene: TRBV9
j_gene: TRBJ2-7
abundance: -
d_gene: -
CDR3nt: TGTGCCAGCAGCGTAGCCCCCGACTTCTCCTACGAGCAGTACTTC
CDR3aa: CASSVAPDFSYEQYF

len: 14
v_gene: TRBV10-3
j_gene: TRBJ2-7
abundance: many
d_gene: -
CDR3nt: TGTGCCATCAATCAGGGGACTATGGTCTACGAGCAGTACTTC
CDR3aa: CAINQGTMVYEQYF

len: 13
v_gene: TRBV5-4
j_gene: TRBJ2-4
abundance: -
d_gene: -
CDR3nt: TGTGCCAGCAGCTTGGGTGGGGAAAACATTCAGTACTTC
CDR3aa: CASSLGGENIQYF

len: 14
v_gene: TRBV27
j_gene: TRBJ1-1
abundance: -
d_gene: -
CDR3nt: TGTGCCAGCAGACAGACCCTACAGAACACTGAAGCTTTCTTT
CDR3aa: CASRQTLQNTEAFF

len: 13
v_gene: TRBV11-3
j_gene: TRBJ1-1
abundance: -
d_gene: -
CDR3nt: TGTGCCAGCAGCCTAGGGACGTACACTGAAGCTTTCTTT
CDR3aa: CASSLGTYTEAFF

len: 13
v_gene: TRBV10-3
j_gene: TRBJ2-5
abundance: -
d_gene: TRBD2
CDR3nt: TGTGCCATCAGCCCGGGACTAACAGAGACCCAGTACTTC
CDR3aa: CAISPGLTETQYF

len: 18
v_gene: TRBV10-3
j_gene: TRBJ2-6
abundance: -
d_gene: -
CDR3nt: TGTGCCATCAGTGACAAACGCGTAGATACAAAGTCGGGCCAACGTCCTGACTTC
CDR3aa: CAISDKRVDTKSGQRPDF

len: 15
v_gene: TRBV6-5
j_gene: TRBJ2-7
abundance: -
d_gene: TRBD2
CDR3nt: TGTGCCAGCAGAACTAGCGGGGGGGCGTTTCGCGAGCAGTACTTC
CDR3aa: CASRTSGGAFREQYF

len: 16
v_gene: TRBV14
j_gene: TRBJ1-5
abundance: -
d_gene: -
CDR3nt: TGTGCCAGCAGCCAAAAGAGACAGGAACCAAGGCAGCCCCAGCATTTT
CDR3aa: CASSQKRQEPRQPQHF

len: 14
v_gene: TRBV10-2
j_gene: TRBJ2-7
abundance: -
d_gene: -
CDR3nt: TGCGCCAGCTCCAGGGTTGGGGGGATCTACGAGCAGTACTTC
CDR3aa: CASSRVGGIYEQYF

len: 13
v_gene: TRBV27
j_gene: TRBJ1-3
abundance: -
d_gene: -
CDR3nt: TGTGCCAGCAGTTTGGGGTCTGGAAACACCATATATTTT
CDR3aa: CASSLGSGNTIYF

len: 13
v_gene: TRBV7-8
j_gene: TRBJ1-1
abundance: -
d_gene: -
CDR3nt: TGTGCCAGCAGCTCCGACAGGAGCGCTGAAGCTTTCTTT
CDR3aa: CASSSDRSAEAFF

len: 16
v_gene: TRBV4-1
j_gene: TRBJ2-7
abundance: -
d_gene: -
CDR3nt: TGCGCCAGCAGCCAAGGGGCGGCAGGGCGCCCCTACGAGCAGTACTTC
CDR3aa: CASSQGAAGRPYEQYF

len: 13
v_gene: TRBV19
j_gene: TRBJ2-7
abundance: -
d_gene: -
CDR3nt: TGTGCCAGTAGTGACGGCCTGTCCTACGAGCAGTACTTC
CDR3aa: CASSDGLSYEQYF

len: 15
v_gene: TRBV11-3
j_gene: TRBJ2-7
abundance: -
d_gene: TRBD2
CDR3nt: TGTGCCAGCAGCTTCGGCAGCGGGGGGCGGGACGAGCAGTACTTC
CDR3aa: CASSFGSGGRDEQYF

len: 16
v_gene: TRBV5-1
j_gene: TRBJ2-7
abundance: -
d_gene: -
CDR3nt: TGCGCCAGCAGCTCTTGGCAGGGGGGAATGCTGAACGAGCAGTACTTC
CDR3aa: CASSSWQGGMLNEQYF